This is a list of T cell receptor beta chains from one sample in a study of blood T cell repertoires in COVID-19. Assay: immunoSEQ multiplex PCR; the TCRdb copy retains only in-frame clones and omits some. The table shows some 300,000 clones, with 70% to 90% occurring only once. Sequencing was performed on PBMCs or T cells enriched from blood (not recorded which). These receptors were taken from a woman aged 40 to 50 who had recovered from COVID-19. The CDR3 runs from the conserved cysteine through the conserved F or W. A D gene is named only where the DNA matches it firmly. The size field is filled for only some rows; it gives once, few, many or a size class.

V gene,J gene,clone size,D gene,CDR3 protein,CDR3 DNA
TRBV7-9,TRBJ2-7,.,TRBD2,CASSPLASGTEQYF,TGTGCCAGCAGCCCCTTAGCTAGCGGGACCGAGCAGTACTTC
TRBV28,TRBJ1-4,once,TRBD1,CASSPPVPGQGGGEKLFF,TGTGCCAGCAGTCCCCCCGTCCCGGGACAGGGGGGGGGCGAAAAACTGTTTTTT
TRBV7-2,TRBJ1-5,.,TRBD1,CASSYSGTGPGQPQHF,TGTGCCAGCAGCTACTCCGGGACAGGGCCTGGTCAGCCCCAGCATTTT
TRBV20-1,TRBJ1-3,.,.,CSASSGEDDTIYF,TGCAGTGCTAGTTCGGGGGAGGACGACACCATATATTTT
TRBV9,TRBJ2-3,.,.,CASSVSGYSTDTQYF,TGTGCCAGCAGCGTCAGCGGGTATAGCACAGATACGCAGTATTTT
TRBV5-6,TRBJ1-3,.,.,CASSLGQGLLNTIYF,TGTGCCAGCAGCTTGGGGCAGGGATTACTAAACACCATATATTTT
TRBV6-5,TRBJ2-5,.,TRBD2,CASRTSGSETQYF,TGTGCCAGCAGGACTAGCGGGAGTGAGACCCAGTACTTC
TRBV29-1,TRBJ1-5,few,TRBD1,CSAATGGVSQPQHF,TGCAGCGCTGCGACAGGGGGCGTAAGTCAGCCCCAGCATTTT
TRBV10-3,TRBJ2-3,.,.,CAISEGQRNTQYF,TGTGCCATCAGTGAGGGTCAGCGAAATACGCAGTATTTT
TRBV11-3,TRBJ1-1,.,.,CASSTVKGGTEAFF,TGTGCCAGCAGTACCGTGAAGGGGGGGACTGAAGCTTTCTTT
TRBV18,TRBJ2-2,few,.,CASSPPVRHNTGELFF,TGTGCCAGCTCACCACCTGTCAGACACAACACCGGGGAGCTGTTTTTT
TRBV4-3,TRBJ1-4,.,.,CASSQDARPSNEKLFF,TGCGCCAGCAGCCAAGATGCGAGGCCGTCCAATGAAAAACTGTTTTTT
TRBV19,TRBJ1-5,few,TRBD1,CASSRLQGANQPQHF,TGTGCCAGTAGTAGATTACAGGGGGCCAATCAGCCCCAGCATTTT
TRBV5-1,TRBJ1-1,.,.,CASSLEQKNTEAFF,TGCGCCAGCAGCTTGGAACAGAAGAACACTGAAGCTTTCTTT
TRBV2,TRBJ2-7,once,.,CASSENDGSYEQYF,TGTGCCAGCAGTGAGAACGACGGGAGCTACGAGCAGTACTTC
TRBV28,TRBJ2-3,.,TRBD1,CASSDPGQYLTDTQYF,TGTGCCAGCAGTGACCCGGGACAGTATCTCACAGATACGCAGTATTTT
TRBV6-4,TRBJ1-3,few,TRBD1,CASSGTGPTDGNTIYF,TGTGCCAGCAGCGGGACAGGGCCCACCGATGGAAACACCATATATTTT
TRBV19,TRBJ2-3,.,TRBD2,CASSIITSGTDTQYF,TGTGCCAGTAGTATAATAACTAGCGGCACAGATACGCAGTATTTT
TRBV27,TRBJ2-1,.,.,CASSLQFRPGGLNEQFF,TGTGCCAGCAGTCTTCAATTCCGTCCGGGGGGCCTCAATGAGCAGTTCTTC
TRBV10-2,TRBJ2-3,.,.,CASSERGRGNTDTQYF,TGCGCCAGCAGTGAGCGGGGACGGGGGAACACAGATACGCAGTATTTT
TRBV28,TRBJ1-3,.,.,CASSSRTVNLRTIYF,TGTGCCAGCAGTTCCCGGACAGTTAACTTGAGAACCATATATTTT
TRBV18,TRBJ1-1,.,.,CASSPTGLGTEAFF,TGTGCCAGCTCACCAACAGGGTTGGGCACTGAAGCTTTCTTT
TRBV7-9,TRBJ2-7,.,TRBD2,CASSPRTSFDEQYF,TGTGCCAGCAGCCCTAGGACTAGCTTCGACGAGCAGTACTTC
TRBV29-1,TRBJ2-3,.,TRBD2,CSVTSGRADTQYF,TGCAGCGTGACTAGCGGGAGGGCAGATACGCAGTATTTT